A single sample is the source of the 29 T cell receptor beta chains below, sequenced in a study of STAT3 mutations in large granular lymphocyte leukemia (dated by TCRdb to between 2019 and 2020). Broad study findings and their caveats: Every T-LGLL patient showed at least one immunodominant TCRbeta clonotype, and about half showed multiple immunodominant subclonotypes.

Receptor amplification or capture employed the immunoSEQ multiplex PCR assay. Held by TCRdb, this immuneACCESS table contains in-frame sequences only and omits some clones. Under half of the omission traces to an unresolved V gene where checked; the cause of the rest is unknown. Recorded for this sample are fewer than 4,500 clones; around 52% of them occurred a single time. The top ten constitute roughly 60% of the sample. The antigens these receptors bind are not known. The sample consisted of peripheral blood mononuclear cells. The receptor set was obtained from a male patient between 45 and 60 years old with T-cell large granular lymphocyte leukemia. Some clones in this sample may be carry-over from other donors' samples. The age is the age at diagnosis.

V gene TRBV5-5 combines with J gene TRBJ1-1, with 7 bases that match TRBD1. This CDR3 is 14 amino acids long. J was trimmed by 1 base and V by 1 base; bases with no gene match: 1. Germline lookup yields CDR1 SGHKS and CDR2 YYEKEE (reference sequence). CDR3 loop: CASSLYRGNTEAFF. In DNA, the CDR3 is TGTGCCAGCAGCTTGTACAGGGGGAACACTGAAGCTTTCTTT.

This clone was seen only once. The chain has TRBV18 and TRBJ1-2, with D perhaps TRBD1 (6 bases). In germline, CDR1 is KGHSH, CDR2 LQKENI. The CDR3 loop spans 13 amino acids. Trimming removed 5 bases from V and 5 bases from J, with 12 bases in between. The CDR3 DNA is TGTGCCAGCTCAGAGGACAGAACATATGGCTACACCTTC. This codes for CASSEDRTYGYTF.

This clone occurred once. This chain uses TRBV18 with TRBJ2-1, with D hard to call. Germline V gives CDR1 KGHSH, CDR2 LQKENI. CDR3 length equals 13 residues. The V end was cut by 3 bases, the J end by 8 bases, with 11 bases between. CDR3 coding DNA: TGTGCCAGCTCACCCAACGCTCGGGATGAGCAGTTCTTC. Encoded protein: CASSPNARDEQFF.

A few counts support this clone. The chain's CDR3 is CASRDTYNEQFF. CDR3 DNA: TGTGCCAGCAGAGACACCTACAATGAGCAGTTCTTC. The chain has TRBV5-6 and TRBJ2-1; no clear D. Germline values: CDR1 SGHDT, CDR2 YYEEEE. V was clipped by 5 bases and J by 2 bases, with 5 bases between them. There are 12 residues in the CDR3.

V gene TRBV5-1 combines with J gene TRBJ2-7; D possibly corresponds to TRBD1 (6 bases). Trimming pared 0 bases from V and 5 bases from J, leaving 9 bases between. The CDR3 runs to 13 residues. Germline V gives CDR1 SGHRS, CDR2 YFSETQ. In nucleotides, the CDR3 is TGCGCCAGCAGCTTGGGGACAGTGCACGAGCAGTACTTC. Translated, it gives CASSLGTVHEQYF.

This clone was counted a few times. CDR3 amino acids: CACHRPDKNTEAFF. The DNA for the CDR3 is TGTGCCTGTCACCGTCCGGATAAGAACACTGAAGCTTTCTTT. This chain uses TRBV30 with TRBJ1-1; D remains ambiguous. Germline V gives CDR1 GTSNPN, CDR2 SVGIG (reference sequence). The CDR3 totals 14 residues. The V gene lost 6 bases and the J gene lost 1 base, with 15 bases spanning the gap.

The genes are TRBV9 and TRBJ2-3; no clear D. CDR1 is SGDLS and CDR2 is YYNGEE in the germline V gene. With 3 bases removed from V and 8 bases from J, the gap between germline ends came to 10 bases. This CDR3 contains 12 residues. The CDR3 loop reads CASSGQAGTQYF. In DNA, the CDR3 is TGTGCCAGCAGCGGCCAGGCAGGTACGCAGTATTTT.

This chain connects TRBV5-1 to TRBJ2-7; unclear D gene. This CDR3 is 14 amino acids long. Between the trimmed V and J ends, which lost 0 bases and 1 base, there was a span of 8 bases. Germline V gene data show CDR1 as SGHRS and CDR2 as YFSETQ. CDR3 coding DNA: TGCGCCAGCAGCTTGGCTCCCAGTTCCTACGAGCAGTACTTC. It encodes CASSLAPSSYEQYF.

The CDR3 reads CASSWGLAGGSGEQYF. The CDR3, as DNA: TGTGCCAGCAGTTGGGGACTAGCGGGAGGATCAGGCGAGCAGTACTTC. J is TRBJ2-7 and V is TRBV27, with 15 bases that match TRBD2. The CDR3 is made up of 16 amino acids. V lost 4 bases to trimming and J lost 6 bases; unmatched junction nucleotides: 7. Per germline, CDR1 MNHEY and CDR2 SMNVEV (reference sequence).

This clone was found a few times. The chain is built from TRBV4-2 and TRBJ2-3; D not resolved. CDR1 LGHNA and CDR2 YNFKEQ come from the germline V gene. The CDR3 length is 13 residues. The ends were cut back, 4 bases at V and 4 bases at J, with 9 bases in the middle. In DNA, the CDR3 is TGTGCCAGCAGCCCCGTCAGTGCAGATACGCAGTATTTT. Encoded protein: CASSPVSADTQYF.

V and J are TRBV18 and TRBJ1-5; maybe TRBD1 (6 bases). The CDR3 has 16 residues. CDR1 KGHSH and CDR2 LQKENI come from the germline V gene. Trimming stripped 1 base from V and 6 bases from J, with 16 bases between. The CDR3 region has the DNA TGTGCCAGCTCACCACAGACAGGCGGGGGTTCTCAGCCCCAGCATTTT. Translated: CASSPQTGGGSQPQHF.

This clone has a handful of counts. CDR3 residues: CASSSRRGKRRSYEQYF. CDR3 DNA: TGTGCCAGCAGCTCTAGAAGGGGTAAGCGTAGATCCTACGAGCAGTACTTC. V is TRBV7-9 and J is TRBJ2-7, with a tentative D call TRBD1 (5 bases). Trimming cost V 4 bases and J 1 base, with 20 bases left between them. Germline-derived CDR1 and CDR2 are SEHNR and FQNEAQ (reference sequence). The CDR3 is 17 amino acids.

DNA of the CDR3: TGCAGCGTTGAAGACAACTCCTACGAGCAGTACTTC. Translating it yields CSVEDNSYEQYF. The chain couples TRBV29-1 to TRBJ2-7; D unresolved. CDR1 is SQVTM and CDR2 is ANQGSEA in the germline V gene. V was pared by 0 bases and J by 0 bases, with 3 bases between. The CDR3 is made up of 12 amino acids.

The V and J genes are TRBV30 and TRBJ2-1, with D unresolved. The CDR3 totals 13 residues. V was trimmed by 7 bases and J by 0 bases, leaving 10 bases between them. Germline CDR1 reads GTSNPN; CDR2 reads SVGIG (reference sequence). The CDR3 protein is CASGRGSYNEQFF. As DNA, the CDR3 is TGTGCCTCCGGACGTGGCTCCTACAATGAGCAGTTCTTC.

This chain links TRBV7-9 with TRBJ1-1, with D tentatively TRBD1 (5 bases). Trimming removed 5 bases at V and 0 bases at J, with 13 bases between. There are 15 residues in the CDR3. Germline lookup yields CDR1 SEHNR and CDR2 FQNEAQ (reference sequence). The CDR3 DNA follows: TGTGCCAGCAGCCCGAACGGGGGGATGAACACTGAAGCTTTCTTT. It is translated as CASSPNGGMNTEAFF.

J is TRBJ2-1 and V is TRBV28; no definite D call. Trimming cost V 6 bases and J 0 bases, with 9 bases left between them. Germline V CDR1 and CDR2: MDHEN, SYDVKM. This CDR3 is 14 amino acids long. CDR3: CASSTTSSYNEQFF. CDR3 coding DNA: TGTGCCAGCAGCACGACAAGCTCCTACAATGAGCAGTTCTTC.

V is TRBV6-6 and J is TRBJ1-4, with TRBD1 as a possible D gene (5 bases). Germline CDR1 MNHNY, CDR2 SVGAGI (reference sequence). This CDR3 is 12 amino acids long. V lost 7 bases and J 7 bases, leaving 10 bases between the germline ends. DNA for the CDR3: TGTGCCAGCAAGAGGGGTGGTGAAAAACTGTTTTTT. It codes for CASKRGGEKLFF.

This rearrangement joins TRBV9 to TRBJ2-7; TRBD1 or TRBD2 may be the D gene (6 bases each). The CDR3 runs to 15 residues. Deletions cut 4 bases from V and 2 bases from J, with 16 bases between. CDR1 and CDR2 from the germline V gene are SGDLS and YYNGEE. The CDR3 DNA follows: TGTGCCAGCAGCCCACTGGAAGGGGGGACCTACGAGCAGTACTTC. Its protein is CASSPLEGGTYEQYF.

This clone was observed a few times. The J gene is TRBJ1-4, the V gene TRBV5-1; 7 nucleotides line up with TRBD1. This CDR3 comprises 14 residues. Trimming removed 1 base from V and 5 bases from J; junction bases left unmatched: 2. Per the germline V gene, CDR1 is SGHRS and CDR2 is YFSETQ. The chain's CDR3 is CASSLLGQNEKLFF. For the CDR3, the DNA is TGCGCCAGCAGCTTGTTGGGACAGAATGAAAAACTGTTTTTT. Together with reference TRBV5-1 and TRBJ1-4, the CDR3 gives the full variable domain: KAGVTQTPRYLIKTRGQQVTLSCSPISGHRSVSWYQQTPGQGLQFLFEYFSETQRNKGNFPGRFSGRQFSNSRSEMNVSTLELGDSALYLCASSLLGQNEKLFFGSGTQLSVL.

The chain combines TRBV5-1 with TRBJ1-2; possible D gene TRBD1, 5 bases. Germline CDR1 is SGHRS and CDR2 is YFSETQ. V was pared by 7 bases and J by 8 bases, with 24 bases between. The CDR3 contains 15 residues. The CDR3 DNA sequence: TGCGCCAGCTCCCTTGTCGTGGGGGGAGCGCGAGGCTACACCTTC. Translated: CASSLVVGGARGYTF.

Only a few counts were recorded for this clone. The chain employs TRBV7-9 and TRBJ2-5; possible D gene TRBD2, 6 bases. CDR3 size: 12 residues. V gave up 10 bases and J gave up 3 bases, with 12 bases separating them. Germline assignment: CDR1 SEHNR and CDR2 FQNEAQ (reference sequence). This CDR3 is CATRRGEETQYF. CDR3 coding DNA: TGTGCCACTAGGCGGGGAGAAGAGACCCAGTACTTC. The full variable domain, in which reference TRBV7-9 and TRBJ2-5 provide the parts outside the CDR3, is DTGVSQNPRHKITKRGQNVTFRCDPISEHNRLYWYRQTLGQGPEFLTYFQNEAQLEKSRLLSDRFSAERPKGSFSTLEIQRTEQGDSAMYLCATRRGEETQYFGPGTRLLVL.

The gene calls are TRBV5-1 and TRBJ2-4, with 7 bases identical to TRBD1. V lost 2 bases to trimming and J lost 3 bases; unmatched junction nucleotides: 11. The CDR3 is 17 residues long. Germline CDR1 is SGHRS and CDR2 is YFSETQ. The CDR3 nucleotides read TGCGCCAGCAGCTTACAGGGGACCCAAGTCGACAAAAACATTCAGTACTTC. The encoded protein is CASSLQGTQVDKNIQYF.

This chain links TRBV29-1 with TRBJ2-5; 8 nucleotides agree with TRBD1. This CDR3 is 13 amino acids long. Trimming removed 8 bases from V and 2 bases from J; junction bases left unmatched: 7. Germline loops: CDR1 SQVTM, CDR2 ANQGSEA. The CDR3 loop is CSTSGGYQETQYF. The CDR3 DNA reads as TGCAGCACCTCAGGGGGCTATCAAGAGACCCAGTACTTC.

The CDR3 loop reads CASSQVSGRANPYEQYF. CDR3 nucleotide sequence: TGTGCCAGCAGCCAGGTTAGCGGGAGGGCCAACCCCTACGAGCAGTACTTC. The chain has TRBV7-9 and TRBJ2-7, with TRBD2 matching over 11 bases. CDR1 and CDR2 (germline): SEHNR, FQNEAQ (reference sequence). Germline trimming cut 5 bases from V and 2 bases from J; bases unmatched to any gene: 11. This CDR3 spans 17 amino acids.

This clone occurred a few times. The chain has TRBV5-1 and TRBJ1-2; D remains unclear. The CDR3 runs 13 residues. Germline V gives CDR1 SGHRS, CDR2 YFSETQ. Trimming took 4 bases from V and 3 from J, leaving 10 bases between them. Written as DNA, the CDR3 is TGCGCCAGCAGCACCTCGGCTGACTATGGCTACACCTTC. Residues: CASSTSADYGYTF.

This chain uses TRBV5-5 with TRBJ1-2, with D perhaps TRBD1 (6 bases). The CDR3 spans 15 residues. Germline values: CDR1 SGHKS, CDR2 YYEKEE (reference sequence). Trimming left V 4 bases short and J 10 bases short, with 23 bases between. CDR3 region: CASSPGRTVPGDYTF. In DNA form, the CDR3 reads TGTGCCAGCAGCCCGGGACGGACAGTCCCAGGCGACTACACCTTC.

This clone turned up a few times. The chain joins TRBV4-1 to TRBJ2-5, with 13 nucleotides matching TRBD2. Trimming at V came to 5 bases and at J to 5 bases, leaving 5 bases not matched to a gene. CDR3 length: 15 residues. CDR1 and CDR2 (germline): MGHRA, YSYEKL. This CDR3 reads CASSRTSGSWETQYF. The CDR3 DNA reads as TGCGCCAGCAGCAGGACTAGCGGGAGTTGGGAGACCCAGTACTTC.

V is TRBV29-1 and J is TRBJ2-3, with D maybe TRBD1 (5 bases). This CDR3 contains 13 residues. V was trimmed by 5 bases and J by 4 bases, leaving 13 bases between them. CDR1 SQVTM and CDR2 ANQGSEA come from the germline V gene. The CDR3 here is CSVQSGYADTQYF. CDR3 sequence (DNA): TGCAGCGTTCAATCAGGGTACGCAGATACGCAGTATTTT.

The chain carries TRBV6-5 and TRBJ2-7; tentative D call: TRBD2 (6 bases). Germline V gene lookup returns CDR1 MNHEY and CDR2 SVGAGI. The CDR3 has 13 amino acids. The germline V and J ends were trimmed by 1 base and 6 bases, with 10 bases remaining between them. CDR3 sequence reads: CASSYFGTSEQYF. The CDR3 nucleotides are TGTGCCAGCAGTTACTTCGGGACTTCCGAGCAGTACTTC.